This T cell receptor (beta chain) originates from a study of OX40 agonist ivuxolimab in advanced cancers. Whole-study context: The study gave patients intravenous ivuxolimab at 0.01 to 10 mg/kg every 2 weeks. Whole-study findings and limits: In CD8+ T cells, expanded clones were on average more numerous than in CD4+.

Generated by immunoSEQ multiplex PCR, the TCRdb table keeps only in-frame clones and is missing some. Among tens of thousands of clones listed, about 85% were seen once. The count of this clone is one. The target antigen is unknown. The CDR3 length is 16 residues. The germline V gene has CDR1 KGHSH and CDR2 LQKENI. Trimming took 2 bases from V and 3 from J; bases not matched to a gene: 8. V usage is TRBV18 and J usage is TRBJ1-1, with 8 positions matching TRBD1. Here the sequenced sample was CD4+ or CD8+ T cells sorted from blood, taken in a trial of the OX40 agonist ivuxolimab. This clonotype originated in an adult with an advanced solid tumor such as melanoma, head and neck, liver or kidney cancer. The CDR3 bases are TGTGCCAGCTCACCAAGACAGGGGTGGGCGGACACTGAAGCTTTCTTT. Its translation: CASSPRQGWADTEAFF.